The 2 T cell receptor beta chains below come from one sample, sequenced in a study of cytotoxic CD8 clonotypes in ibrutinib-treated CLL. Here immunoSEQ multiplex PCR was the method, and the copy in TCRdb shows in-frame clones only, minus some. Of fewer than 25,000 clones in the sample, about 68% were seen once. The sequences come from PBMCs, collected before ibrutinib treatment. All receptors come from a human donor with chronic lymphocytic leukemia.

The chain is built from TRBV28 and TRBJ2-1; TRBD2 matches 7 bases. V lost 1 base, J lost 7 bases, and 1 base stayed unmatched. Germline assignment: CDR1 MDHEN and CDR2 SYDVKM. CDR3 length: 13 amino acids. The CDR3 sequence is CASSLFGGNEQFF. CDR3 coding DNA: TGTGCCAGCAGTTTATTCGGGGGGAATGAGCAGTTCTTC.

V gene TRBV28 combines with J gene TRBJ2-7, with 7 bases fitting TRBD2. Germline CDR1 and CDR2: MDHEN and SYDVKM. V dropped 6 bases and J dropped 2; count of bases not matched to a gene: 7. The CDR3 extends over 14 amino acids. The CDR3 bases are TGTGCCAGCAGAAGGGTGGGGGGGACCTACGAGCAGTACTTC. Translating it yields CASRRVGGTYEQYF.